This entry lists 32 T cell receptor beta chains sequenced from one sample in a study of T cell changes during pregnancy in multiple sclerosis. TCRdb's copy holds only in-frame clones and misses some; the assay was immunoSEQ multiplex PCR. The repertoire consists of roughly 110,000 clones, with around 90% occurring once and the leading ten covering roughly 0.82%. The input for sequencing was peripheral blood, taken in the third trimester of pregnancy. The source of these receptors is a female donor in good health, enrolled as a control in a pregnancy study.

The chain joins TRBV5-8 to TRBJ2-7; 8 positions match TRBD1. CDR1 SGHTS and CDR2 YDEGEE come from the germline V gene. V lost 10 bases to trimming and J lost 7 bases; unmatched junction nucleotides: 13. This CDR3 region has 13 residues. CDR3 nucleotides: TGTGCCTCCAAACCTCAGGGGGCCGGGGAGCAGTACTTC. It is translated as CASKPQGAGEQYF.

The CDR3 DNA reads as TGTGCCACCAGCAGAGACAGGACTAGCGAATACGAGCAGTACTTC. Translated: CATSRDRTSEYEQYF. The chain combines TRBV15 with TRBJ2-7; 9 nucleotides match TRBD2. This CDR3 is built from 15 residues. CDR1 is LNHNV and CDR2 is YYDKDF in the germline V gene (reference sequence). V was clipped by 0 bases and J by 4 bases; unmatched bases: 4.

The chain joins TRBV5-1 to TRBJ2-2; D is perhaps TRBD1 (5 bases). This CDR3 is built from 15 residues. Germline values: CDR1 SGHRS, CDR2 YFSETQ. V gave up 4 bases and J gave up 0 bases, with 10 bases separating them. The CDR3, as DNA: TGCGCCAGCAGCCCCCGACAGACGAACACCGGGGAGCTGTTTTTT. Translated: CASSPRQTNTGELFF.

This chain joins TRBV18 and TRBJ1-1; D is uncertain. V lost 2 bases and J 6 bases, leaving 16 bases between the germline ends. CDR1 KGHSH and CDR2 LQKENI come from the germline V gene. The CDR3 runs 15 residues. The chain's CDR3 is CASSPKEVTRAEAFF. The DNA of the CDR3 is TGTGCCAGCTCACCAAAAGAGGTTACTCGGGCTGAAGCTTTCTTT.

This clone was seen a single time. V and J are TRBV7-2 and TRBJ2-5, with 8 bases matching TRBD2. J was trimmed by 2 bases and V by 5 bases; bases with no gene match: 7. CDR1 SGHTA and CDR2 FQGNSA come from the germline V gene. This CDR3 is 15 amino acids long. CDR3 in DNA: TGTGCCAGCAGCCTGGTGGGCGGGGGGCAAGAGACCCAGTACTTC. This encodes CASSLVGGGQETQYF.

V gene TRBV25-1 combines with J gene TRBJ1-2, with D hard to call. This CDR3 has 13 residues. Germline V lookup: CDR1 MGHDK, CDR2 SYGVNS. The V and J ends lost 1 base and 4 bases respectively, with 7 bases between them. The CDR3 coding sequence is TGTGCCAGCAGTGAATGGGCTACCTATGGCTACACCTTC. Translating it yields CASSEWATYGYTF.

The CDR3 region has the DNA TGTGCCAGCAGGCCGGGACAGGTGAATTCACCCCTCCACTTT. Translated, it gives CASRPGQVNSPLHF. This chain connects TRBV11-2 to TRBJ1-6; 8 nucleotides line up with TRBD1. The CDR3 is 14 amino acids. Germline CDR1 is SGHAT and CDR2 is FQNNGV. J was trimmed by 7 bases and V by 6 bases; bases with no gene match: 5.

This chain connects TRBV5-4 to TRBJ2-3; 7 bases map to TRBD2. This CDR3 has 16 amino acids. Germline CDR1 SGHNT, CDR2 YYREEE (reference sequence). V shed 4 bases and J 2 bases; nucleotides not matched to a gene: 10. The CDR3 DNA reads TGTGCCAGCAGCCCTACGACGCGGGGGTCCACAGATACGCAGTATTTT. Protein product: CASSPTTRGSTDTQYF. Complete variable domain (other parts from reference TRBV5-4 and TRBJ2-3): ETGVTQSPTHLIKTRGQQVTLRCSSQSGHNTVSWYQQALGQGPQFIFQYYREEENGRGNFPPRFSGLQFPNYSSELNVNALELDDSALYLCASSPTTRGSTDTQYFGPGTRLTVL.

The rearrangement joins TRBV4-1 to TRBJ2-7; 7 positions agree with TRBD1. Per germline, CDR1 MGHRA and CDR2 YSYEKL. The V and J ends lost 4 bases and 0 bases, in that order; junction bases with no gene match: 6. The CDR3 length is 15 residues. In nucleotides, the CDR3 is TGCGCCAGCAGCCTCGGGACAGAGAGCTCCTACGAGCAGTACTTC. Translation gives CASSLGTESSYEQYF.

This sequence joins TRBV7-9 and TRBJ2-7; D is ambiguous. The CDR3 sequence is 13 residues long. V lost 3 bases and J lost 2, with 8 bases in between. Germline V gene lookup returns CDR1 SEHNR and CDR2 FQNEAQ (reference sequence). The CDR3 DNA sequence: TGTGCCAGCAGCTTTTTAGATACCTACGAGCAGTACTTC. Protein product: CASSFLDTYEQYF.

The J gene is TRBJ1-1, the V gene TRBV19, with a possible D match to TRBD1 (5 bases). There are 12 residues in the CDR3. Trimming stripped 7 bases from V and 7 bases from J, with 13 bases between. Germline V gene lookup returns CDR1 LNHDA and CDR2 SQIVND (reference sequence). The CDR3: CASTMGGDEAFF. The CDR3 region has the DNA TGTGCCAGTACCATGGGGGGAGATGAAGCTTTCTTT.

The chain recombines TRBV9 with TRBJ2-3; D may be TRBD2 (6 bases). Germline V gene sequence: CDR1 SGDLS, CDR2 YYNGEE. The CDR3 has 14 amino acids. V was cut by 0 bases and J by 5 bases, with 10 bases left in between. The DNA for the CDR3 is TGTGCCAGCAGCGTAGGATCGGAGGGAGATACGCAGTATTTT. This sequence encodes CASSVGSEGDTQYF.

The chain combines TRBV2 with TRBJ1-4; D uncertain. Trimming removed 6 bases from V and 11 bases from J, with 10 bases in between. CDR3 length equals 11 residues. Germline loops: CDR1 SNHLY, CDR2 FYNNEI. The CDR3, as DNA: TGTGCCAGCAGCCCCGGGGAGAAACTGTTTTTT. Protein: CASSPGEKLFF.

This chain uses TRBV18 with TRBJ2-7; TRBD1 agrees at 7 bases. The length of the CDR3 is 14 residues. With 3 bases clipped from V and 3 bases from J, the junction kept 5 bases outside the gene matches. Per the germline V gene, CDR1 is KGHSH and CDR2 is LQKENI. CDR3 coding DNA: TGTGCCAGCTCACCCGGACAGGCCGACTACGAGCAGTACTTC. It is translated as CASSPGQADYEQYF.

V and J are TRBV5-8 and TRBJ2-7; TRBD1 is a possible D gene (7 bases). The CDR3 is 15 residues long. Germline CDR1 SGHTS, CDR2 YDEGEE. Trimming took off 3 bases at V and 0 bases at J, with 13 bases between the two ends. As DNA, the CDR3 is TGTGCCAGCAGCTGGGGGGACAGCAGCTCCTACGAGCAGTACTTC. This gives the protein CASSWGDSSSYEQYF.

This clone came up a few times. The chain carries TRBV7-3 and TRBJ2-1; D call uncertain. This CDR3 is 16 amino acids long. Looked up from germline, CDR1 is SGHTA and CDR2 is FQGTGA. Trimming removed 0 bases from V and 0 bases from J, with 9 bases in between. The CDR3 is CASSLTADTSYNEQFF. The CDR3, as DNA: TGTGCCAGCAGCTTAACGGCGGATACCTCCTACAATGAGCAGTTCTTC.

This chain connects TRBV7-8 to TRBJ1-1; maybe TRBD1 (6 bases). Germline V gives CDR1 SGHVS, CDR2 FQNEAQ. Trimming left V 6 bases short and J 3 bases short, with 17 bases between. The CDR3 spans 15 residues. DNA of the CDR3: TGTGCCAGCAGGCCGCGGGGGCGCAGGGACACTGAAGCTTTCTTT. Protein: CASRPRGRRDTEAFF.

J is TRBJ1-1 and V is TRBV7-2; D is unresolved. The CDR3 is 12 amino acids. Germline V gives CDR1 SGHTA, CDR2 FQGNSA. V was pared by 3 bases and J by 7 bases, with 9 bases between. The CDR3 loop is CASSFTKNEAFF. The CDR3 DNA reads TGTGCCAGCAGCTTCACAAAGAATGAAGCTTTCTTT.

The rearrangement joins TRBV7-9 to TRBJ2-5, with D perhaps TRBD1 (7 bases). This CDR3 has 15 residues. Germline V CDR1 and CDR2: SEHNR, FQNEAQ (reference sequence). The ends were cut back, 1 base at V and 3 bases at J, with 12 bases in the middle. In DNA form, the CDR3 reads TGTGCCAGCAGCTTAGTTCAGGGGGGAAAAGAGACCCAGTACTTC. Translating it yields CASSLVQGGKETQYF.

The chain has TRBV2 and TRBJ2-6, with D tentatively TRBD1 (6 bases). V was trimmed by 5 bases and J by 2 bases, leaving 10 bases between them. The germline V gene has CDR1 SNHLY and CDR2 FYNNEI. This CDR3 has 15 residues. The CDR3 reads CASSTHRAGANVLTF. CDR3 DNA sequence: TGTGCCAGCAGTACCCACAGGGCTGGGGCCAACGTCCTGACTTTC.

The chain employs TRBV7-8 and TRBJ2-7, with 9 bases identical to TRBD1. The CDR3 loop spans 17 amino acids. Germline trimming cut 5 bases from V and 1 base from J; bases unmatched to any gene: 12. Germline lookup yields CDR1 SGHVS and CDR2 FQNEAQ. The CDR3 loop reads CASSPTPGTGTSYEQYF. The CDR3 bases are TGTGCCAGCAGCCCCACTCCCGGGACAGGGACATCCTACGAGCAGTACTTC.

The rearrangement uses TRBV7-9 and TRBJ2-5; TRBD1 might be the D (5 bases). V shed 6 bases and J shed 4 bases, with 12 bases lying between them. Germline assignment: CDR1 SEHNR and CDR2 FQNEAQ (reference sequence). There are 13 residues in the CDR3. Here the CDR3 DNA reads TGTGCCAGCAGGTCGGACATAAGAGAGACCCAGTACTTC. Amino acid sequence: CASRSDIRETQYF.

This chain links TRBV6-1 with TRBJ1-1; D remains unclear. This CDR3 comprises 13 residues. From germline, CDR1 is MNHNS and CDR2 SASEGT. V lost 6 bases, J lost 0 bases, and 8 bases lay in between. As DNA, the CDR3 is TGTGCCAGCAGACCCAGGTTGAACACTGAAGCTTTCTTT. Residues: CASRPRLNTEAFF.

The chain combines TRBV5-1 with TRBJ1-4; tentatively, D is TRBD1 (6 bases). CDR1 SGHRS and CDR2 YFSETQ come from the germline V gene. Trimming shortened V by 7 bases and J by 2 bases, and 15 bases separated the two germline ends. This CDR3 spans 15 amino acids. CDR3 in amino acids: CASGNTGSTNEKLFF. The CDR3 region has the DNA TGCGCCAGCGGCAATACAGGGTCCACTAATGAAAAACTGTTTTTT.

This chain links TRBV27 with TRBJ1-1, with a weak D call TRBD1 (6 bases). The germline V gene encodes CDR1 MNHEY and CDR2 SMNVEV (reference sequence). This CDR3 has 14 amino acids. V lost 4 bases, J lost 1 base, and 10 bases lay in between. CDR3 sequence reads: CASSYGTRNTEAFF. CDR3 bases: TGTGCCAGCAGTTACGGGACAAGGAACACTGAAGCTTTCTTT.

This chain uses TRBV18 with TRBJ1-2; 8 nucleotides line up with TRBD1. Per the germline V gene, CDR1 is KGHSH and CDR2 is LQKENI. V gave up 6 bases and J gave up 7 bases; unmatched junction bases: 4. The CDR3 runs to 12 residues. CDR3 coding DNA: TGTGCCAGCTCCCAGGGGGCGGTTGGCTACACCTTC. Its translation: CASSQGAVGYTF.

The genes are TRBV7-2 and TRBJ1-2, with D unclear. Looked up from germline, CDR1 is SGHTA and CDR2 is FQGNSA. The CDR3 loop spans 11 amino acids. V dropped 3 bases and J dropped 4 bases, with 3 bases sitting between them. The CDR3 DNA sequence: TGTGCCAGCAGCTTTCTCTATGGCTACACCTTC. It translates to CASSFLYGYTF.

The chain uses TRBV2 and TRBJ2-7, with 7 nucleotides matching TRBD1. With 7 bases clipped from V and 3 bases from J, the junction kept 6 bases outside the gene matches. The CDR3 covers 13 residues. CDR1 and CDR2 from the germline V gene are SNHLY and FYNNEI. The CDR3 DNA reads TGTGCCAGCACAAAAGACAGGGACTACGAGCAGTACTTC. It translates to CASTKDRDYEQYF.

V usage is TRBV10-3 and J usage is TRBJ2-7, with TRBD2 identical over 10 bases. The CDR3 is made up of 14 amino acids. The V segment lost 7 bases and the J segment 0 bases; nucleotides outside the gene matches: 3. Germline V gene lookup returns CDR1 ENHRY and CDR2 SYGVKD. The CDR3 DNA reads as TGTGCCATCACGAGCGGGGGGGACTCCTACGAGCAGTACTTC. This sequence encodes CAITSGGDSYEQYF.

The chain employs TRBV7-2 and TRBJ1-5; perhaps TRBD1 as D (6 bases). Trimming took off 4 bases at V and 7 bases at J, with 14 bases between the two ends. Per the germline V gene, CDR1 is SGHTA and CDR2 is FQGNSA. The CDR3 runs to 14 residues. The CDR3 DNA reads TGTGCCAGCAGCTCTCAACAGGGACACCAGCCCCAGCATTTT. Protein: CASSSQQGHQPQHF.

The chain links TRBV7-8 to TRBJ2-2; TRBD2 matches at 8 bases. The CDR3 spans 18 residues. Germline V gives CDR1 SGHVS, CDR2 FQNEAQ. With 1 base clipped from V and 8 bases from J, the junction kept 15 bases outside the gene matches. CDR3 loop: CASSLGVGGGPFRGELFF. CDR3 in DNA: TGTGCCAGCAGCTTAGGGGTCGGGGGGGGCCCGTTCCGAGGGGAGCTGTTTTTT. Looking up the rest from reference TRBV7-8 and TRBJ2-2 gives the full variable domain: GAGVSQSPRYKVAKRGQDVALRCDPISGHVSLFWYQQALGQGPEFLTYFQNEAQLDKSGLPSDRFFAERPEGSVSTLKIQRTQQEDSAVYLCASSLGVGGGPFRGELFFGEGSRLTVL.

This chain joins TRBV19 and TRBJ1-2; maybe TRBD1 (5 bases). Per germline, CDR1 LNHDA and CDR2 SQIVND (reference sequence). V was pared by 10 bases and J by 3 bases, with 24 bases between. This CDR3 spans 16 amino acids. CDR3: CATTKTARPLDYGYTF. In DNA form, the CDR3 reads TGTGCCACTACAAAGACAGCACGGCCCTTGGACTATGGCTACACCTTC.